Listed below are T cell receptor beta chains from one sample, sequenced in a study of blood T cell repertoires in COVID-19. Generated by immunoSEQ multiplex PCR, the TCRdb table keeps only in-frame clones and is missing some. The data contain some 150,000 clones, around 84% of them singletons. Input material: peripheral blood. The receptors stem from a human donor with acute or convalescent COVID-19. The donor label of this sample is uncertain. Each CDR3 is given with its conserved first and last residue. D genes are given only for firm matches. Expanded clones are given a class, and other clones once, few, many or no size at all.

>TRBV9|-|TRBJ1-2|-
TGTGCCAGCAGCGTAGTCCCGGGAGGGACACCGAGGTATGGCTACACCTTC
CASSVVPGGTPRYGYTF
>TRBV7-3|TRBD2|TRBJ2-3|-
TGTGCCAGCAGCACTCGACTAGCGGAAGATACGCAGTATTTT
CASSTRLAEDTQYF
>TRBV6-5|TRBD1|TRBJ1-2|-
TGTGCCGTCTACCGCGGGACAGGGGGGCGTGGCTACACCTTC
CAVYRGTGGRGYTF
>TRBV7-3|TRBD1|TRBJ2-7|-
TGTGCCAGCGGACGACAGGGGGATAGCGAGCAGTACTTC
CASGRQGDSEQYF
>TRBV7-2|TRBD1|TRBJ1-2|-
TGTGCCAGCAGCTTAGGGGCACCTGTTGACAGGGGAGGGGAAGGCTACACCTTC
CASSLGAPVDRGGEGYTF
>TRBV5-1|TRBD1|TRBJ2-1|-
TGCGCCAGCAGCTTGGGGACAGGGCACAATGAGCAGTTCTTC
CASSLGTGHNEQFF
>TRBV12-3/TRBV12-4|-|TRBJ1-2|-
TGTGCCAGCAGTTCGACTGCTTCGGGAGGCTACACCTTC
CASSSTASGGYTF
>TRBV12-5|-|TRBJ2-7|-
TGTGCTAGTGGACCAGGAGACGAAACTGACAGGGCGGGGGGCGGCGAGCAGTACTTC
CASGPGDETDRAGGGEQYF
>TRBV4-3|TRBD1|TRBJ2-6|-
TGCGCCAGCAGTCTTGCGACAGGGGGCCCCGGGGCCAACGTCCTGACTTTC
CASSLATGGPGANVLTF
>TRBV21-1|-|TRBJ1-1|once
TGTGCCAGCAGCAGCAAGACAGGGGCACCAACTGAAGCTTTCTTT
CASSSKTGAPTEAFF
>TRBV28|-|TRBJ1-2|-
TGTGCCAGCAGTTTGGTCAGGGACTATGGCTACACCTTC
CASSLVRDYGYTF
>TRBV27|TRBD2|TRBJ2-2|-
TGTGCCAGCAGACCGACCGTCGGACTAGCCCGAAACGGGGAGCTGTTTTTT
CASRPTVGLARNGELFF
>TRBV7-9|TRBD1|TRBJ1-1|-
TGTGCCAGCAGCTTAGATGGGACAGGGGTGACTGAAGCTTTCTTT
CASSLDGTGVTEAFF
>TRBV7-3|-|TRBJ2-2|-
TGTGCCAGCAGCGGCGGACAGAAAACCGGGGAGCTGTTTTTT
CASSGGQKTGELFF
>TRBV7-9|TRBD1|TRBJ1-1|-
TGTGCCAGCAGCTTGTTGGAGGGGGCGAGGGCTGAAGCTTTCTTT
CASSLLEGARAEAFF
>TRBV2|-|TRBJ1-1|-
TGTGCCAGCAGTGCGGAGCAGGGGTGGTCGAGCACTGAAGCTTTCTTT
CASSAEQGWSSTEAFF
>TRBV6-5|-|TRBJ1-5|-
TGTGCCAGCAAAGGGGATAGCAATCAGCCCCAGCATTTT
CASKGDSNQPQHF
>TRBV6-2/TRBV6-3|TRBD2|TRBJ2-5|-
TGTGCCAGCAGTTACCTCTTAGCGGGAGGAGAGACCCAGTACTTC
CASSYLLAGGETQYF
>TRBV3-1/TRBV3-2|-|TRBJ1-4|-
TGTGCCAGCAGCCAAGGCAGGGAAGGTCTTAATGAAAAACTGTTTTTT
CASSQGREGLNEKLFF
>TRBV19|-|TRBJ2-4|-
TGTGCCAGTAGTGCCCAGGGAGGTCAGTACTTC
CASSAQGGQYF
>TRBV19|TRBD2|TRBJ2-1|-
TGTGCCTCAAGAACCGGGACTATAGACTACAATGAGCAGTTCTTC
CASRTGTIDYNEQFF
>TRBV28|TRBD1|TRBJ2-2|-
TGTGCCACAACGGACAGGGGGCACACCGGGGAGCTGTTTTTT
CATTDRGHTGELFF
>TRBV7-3|-|TRBJ1-1|-
TGTGCCAGCAGCACGGACTCGAACACTGAAGCTTTCTTT
CASSTDSNTEAFF
>TRBV4-3|-|TRBJ2-2|-
TGCGCCAGCAGCCAAGGGGGGGGGCCGAACACCGGGGAGCTGTTTTTT
CASSQGGGPNTGELFF
>TRBV29-1|TRBD1|TRBJ1-2|-
TGCAGCGTTGATTCAGAAGGGACAGGGGTTGGCTACACCTTC
CSVDSEGTGVGYTF
>TRBV3-1/TRBV3-2|-|TRBJ2-3|-
TGTGCCAGCAGCCAAACTAGCACAGATACGCAGTATTTT
CASSQTSTDTQYF
>TRBV19|-|TRBJ1-5|once
TGTGCCAGTAGTAAGGGGGGGAATAGCAATCAGCCCCAGCATTTT
CASSKGGNSNQPQHF
>TRBV5-1|-|TRBJ1-2|-
TGCGCCAGCAGCTTGGGAGGCTCTCCAGACTATGGCTACACCTTC
CASSLGGSPDYGYTF
>TRBV6-2/TRBV6-3|TRBD1|TRBJ1-2|once
TGTGCCAGCAGTTACTCCCTCGGACAGGGGGCTCCCAACTATGGCTACACCTTC
CASSYSLGQGAPNYGYTF
>TRBV6-5|-|TRBJ1-4|once
TGTGCCAGCAGTTACTCGAGTGTGGATGAAAAACTGTTTTTT
CASSYSSVDEKLFF
>TRBV28|TRBD1|TRBJ1-4|-
TGTGCCAGCAGCCCCCTCCGGGACAGGATCGAAAAACTGTTTTTT
CASSPLRDRIEKLFF
>TRBV4-1|-|TRBJ1-2|-
TGCGCCAGCAGCCAAGACGGGTATGGCTACACCTTC
CASSQDGYGYTF
>TRBV7-9|TRBD2|TRBJ2-1|-
TGTGCCAGCAGCCTGGGACTAGCGGGATTGGATGAGCAGTTCTTC
CASSLGLAGLDEQFF
>TRBV10-3|TRBD2|TRBJ2-1|-
TGTGCCATCAAGGGGACTAGCGGGAGGGCCCGAGAGCAGTTCTTC
CAIKGTSGRAREQFF
>TRBV7-2|TRBD1|TRBJ1-2|-
TGTGCCAGCAGCACGCGACAGGGGGGTGGCTATGGCTACACCTTC
CASSTRQGGGYGYTF
>TRBV7-3|-|TRBJ1-1|-
TGTGCCAGCAGCCTAACGAGTAACACTGAAGCTTTCTTT
CASSLTSNTEAFF
>TRBV11-2|-|TRBJ2-5|-
TGTGCCAGCAGCTTAGGGCAGGGGAGACAAGAGACCCAGTACTTC
CASSLGQGRQETQYF
>TRBV6-2/TRBV6-3|TRBD1|TRBJ1-2|-
TGTGCCAGCAGTTACCCAAGGGACAGAGACTATGGCTACACCTTC
CASSYPRDRDYGYTF
>TRBV7-2|-|TRBJ1-2|-
TGTGCCAGCAGCTCGCCCCCCGGCTATGGCTACACCTTC
CASSSPPGYGYTF
>TRBV20-1|-|TRBJ2-1|-
TGCAGTGCTAGTGCATTGGGCGGGTTTACCTACAATGAGCAGTTCTTC
CSASALGGFTYNEQFF
>TRBV23-1|TRBD1|TRBJ2-7|-
TGCGCCCCAGGGAGGACAGGGGGCGAGGGGAGCTCCTACGAGCAGTACTTC
CAPGRTGGEGSSYEQYF
>TRBV7-9|-|TRBJ2-7|-
TGTGCCAGCAGCTCGGGCAGGGGCTATTACTACGAGCAGTACTTC
CASSSGRGYYYEQYF
>TRBV7-3|-|TRBJ1-3|-
TGTGCCGCAGCGGGTAGAAACACCATATATTTT
CAAAGRNTIYF
>TRBV11-1|TRBD2|TRBJ2-1|-
TGTGCCAGCAGCTTGGGGGGGTACAATGAGCAGTTCTTC
CASSLGGYNEQFF
>TRBV7-8|TRBD2|TRBJ2-4|-
TGTGCCAGCAGCCCTACAGACGCGGGAGGGCCTTTTATTCAGTACTTC
CASSPTDAGGPFIQYF
>TRBV7-3|-|TRBJ2-3|-
TGTGCCAGCAGCACAAATCTAGTCACAGATACGCAGTATTTT
CASSTNLVTDTQYF
>TRBV19|-|TRBJ1-5|many
TGTGCCAGTAGTATTGAAGGGGTGGGTAGCAATCAGCCCCAGCATTTT
CASSIEGVGSNQPQHF
>TRBV5-8|-|TRBJ2-1|-
TGTGCCAGCAGTCAACTAACAGGGCTCATCTCCTACAATGAGCAGTTCTTC
CASSQLTGLISYNEQFF
>TRBV19|TRBD1|TRBJ2-2|-
TGTGCCAGTAGTATCCAGGGGGCGAACACCGGGGAGCTGTTTTTT
CASSIQGANTGELFF
>TRBV7-9|TRBD1|TRBJ2-7|-
TGTGCCAGCAGCTTGAGTACAGGGGGCGTCGACGAGCAGTACTTC
CASSLSTGGVDEQYF
>TRBV6-5|TRBD1|TRBJ1-1|-
TGTGCCAGCAGTTACTCAATAACAGGGGACACTGAAGCTTTCTTT
CASSYSITGDTEAFF
>TRBV24-1|-|TRBJ2-3|-
TGTGCCACCAGTCTCCGGGAGACCACAGATACGCAGTATTTT
CATSLRETTDTQYF
>TRBV18|-|TRBJ2-3|-
TGTGCCAGCTCACCATTCCCAGGCACAGATACGCAGTATTTT
CASSPFPGTDTQYF
>TRBV6-2/TRBV6-3|TRBD1|TRBJ1-1|-
TGTGCCAGCAGTTATTCATCCGGGACAGGGGTGGACACTGAAGCTTTCTTT
CASSYSSGTGVDTEAFF
>TRBV19|TRBD1|TRBJ1-2|-
TGTGCCAGTAGCCTTCCCCCCGGGACAGGGGACCGATACGGCTACACCTTC
CASSLPPGTGDRYGYTF
>TRBV4-3|-|TRBJ1-6|few
TGCGCCAGCAGCCAAGATAGGGGGGGAAAGCATTCACCCCTCCACTTT
CASSQDRGGKHSPLHF